Presented here are 6 T cell receptor beta chains from one specimen sequenced in a study of T cells in Graves' hyperthyroidism and ophthalmopathy. The source material, RNA transcripts, was used to amplify TCR beta CDR3 regions. HTBI primers drove first-round RT-PCR of the TCR CDR3. TCRdb reprocessed the multiplex PCR reads via MiXCR and lists one record per CDR3 protein. The sample shows 450,000 to 650,000 distinct CDR3 sequences, 15% to 20% of them seen only once. The specimen was blood. The receptors stem from a woman between 18 and 29 years old with Graves' ophthalmopathy.

This clonotype has at least ten counts. The rearrangement links TRBV10-3 to TRBJ1-2; 11 nucleotides agree with TRBD1. The CDR3 has 13 residues. The germline gives CDR1 ENHRY, CDR2 SYGVKD. Trimming took 9 bases from V and 8 from J; bases not matched to a gene: 8. The CDR3 bases are TGTGCCATATCCCGGGACAGGGGGTTCGGCTACACCTTC. The encoded protein is CAISRDRGFGYTF.

At least ten counts were recorded for this clonotype. J is TRBJ1-4 and V is TRBV13; D possibly corresponds to TRBD1 (6 bases). V was trimmed by 3 bases and J by 7 bases, leaving 24 bases between them. This CDR3 is 18 amino acids long. CDR1 is PRHDT and CDR2 is FYEKMQ in the germline V gene (reference sequence). The CDR3 DNA sequence: TGTGCCAGCAGCTTTCAGGACAGCCCAGGGCCAGCGCCTGAAAAACTGTTTTTT. Amino acids: CASSFQDSPGPAPEKLFF.

V usage is TRBV4-1 and J usage is TRBJ1-5, with 7 bases that match TRBD1. The germline gives CDR1 MGHRA, CDR2 YSYEKL. The V gene end was trimmed by 4 bases and the J gene end by 7 bases; junction bases not matched to a gene: 13. CDR3 length: 16 amino acids. CDR3 DNA sequence: TGCGCCAGCAGCCGTCTATCCCTTGACAGGGAACAGCCCCAGCATTTT. It is translated as CASSRLSLDREQPQHF.

As to this clonotype: This clone may be a read error of a much larger clone one base away. V and J are TRBV10-3 and TRBJ2-3; 9 bases line up with TRBD2. Germline V CDR1 and CDR2: ENHRY, SYGVKD. There are 14 residues in the CDR3. Germline trimming cut 6 bases from V and 7 bases from J; bases unmatched to any gene: 8. This CDR3 is CAISPGTSRHTQYF. DNA for the CDR3: TGTGCCATCAGCCCTGGGACTAGCAGACATACGCAGTATTTT.

The V and J genes are TRBV9 and TRBJ2-1, with D possibly being TRBD1 (6 bases). Looked up from germline, CDR1 is SGDLS and CDR2 is YYNGEE. Trimming left V 2 bases short and J 0 bases short, with 9 bases between. The CDR3 has 15 residues. This CDR3 reads CASSVGDNSYNEQFF. The CDR3 DNA reads TGTGCCAGCAGCGTCGGGGACAACTCCTACAATGAGCAGTTCTTC. The full variable domain, rest sourced from reference TRBV9 and TRBJ2-1, is DSGVTQTPKHLITATGQRVTLRCSPRSGDLSVYWYQQSLDQGLQFLIQYYNGEERAKGNILERFSAQQFPDLHSELNLSSLELGDSALYFCASSVGDNSYNEQFFGPGTRLTVL.

In its sample, this clonotype was seen many times. The chain is built from TRBV7-9 and TRBJ1-1; D unclear. This CDR3 comprises 12 residues. Per germline, CDR1 SEHNR and CDR2 FQNEAQ (reference sequence). V was clipped by 6 bases and J by 6 bases, with 11 bases between them. The CDR3 region is CASSSDGPEAFF. The CDR3 DNA sequence: TGTGCCAGCAGTTCCGACGGACCTGAAGCTTTCTTT.